Following are 27 T cell receptor beta chains from one sample sequenced in a study of cytomegalovirus exposure and HLA in healthy donors. PCR was performed using 60 Vbeta and 13 Jbeta primers. Clones were read by immunoSEQ multiplex PCR, and TCRdb kept only the in-frame ones, dropping some. This table holds roughly 150,000 clones, roughly four fifths found once. Sequencing was carried out using PBMCs. These receptors all come from a female donor in good health and CMV-seronegative.

This clone turned up a few times. The chain carries TRBV11-2 and TRBJ2-7; 10 bases are a match to TRBD2. The CDR3 length is 16 residues. The V and J ends lost 3 bases and 2 bases, in that order; junction bases with no gene match: 7. Germline values: CDR1 SGHAT, CDR2 FQNNGV. The chain's CDR3 is CASSLVTSGPTYEQYF. In DNA, the CDR3 is TGTGCCAGCAGCTTGGTGACTAGCGGGCCCACCTACGAGCAGTACTTC.

CDR3 residues: CASSSWDREGDEQYF. The DNA of the CDR3 is TGTGCCAGCAGCAGCTGGGACAGGGAAGGCGACGAGCAGTACTTC. The chain couples TRBV7-2 to TRBJ2-7; 9 bases agree with TRBD1. Germline V gene data show CDR1 as SGHTA and CDR2 as FQGNSA. V lost 5 bases, J lost 5 bases, and 10 bases stayed unmatched. The CDR3 loop spans 15 amino acids. Based on the CDR3 plus reference TRBV7-2 and TRBJ2-7, the full variable domain is GAGVSQSPSNKVTEKGKDVELRCDPISGHTALYWYRQSLGQGLEFLIYFQGNSAPDKSGLPSDRFSAERTGGSVSTLTIQRTQQEDSAVYLCASSSWDREGDEQYFGPGTRLTVT.

For the CDR3, the DNA is TGTGCCAGCAGTCCGGGACTAGCGGGGTTCTACGAGCAGTACTTC. It is translated as CASSPGLAGFYEQYF. This sequence joins TRBV27 and TRBJ2-5; 13 bases agree with TRBD2. The DNA matches TRBJ2-7 better at its end, which makes the J call doubtful. The germline V gene encodes CDR1 MNHEY and CDR2 SMNVEV (reference sequence). The CDR3 consists of 15 residues.

V gene TRBV27 combines with J gene TRBJ2-7; D is ambiguous. Germline CDR1 is MNHEY and CDR2 is SMNVEV (reference sequence). This CDR3 is built from 14 residues. Between the trimmed V and J ends, which lost 7 bases and 2 bases, there was a span of 15 bases. The CDR3 DNA reads as TGTGCCAGCATGAAAGGAGACGGAGCCTACGAGCAGTACTTC. As protein: CASMKGDGAYEQYF.

The sample holds a few counts of this clone. The CDR3 DNA sequence: TGTGCCAGCAGTTTGTGGCAGGGGAACACCGGGGAGCTGTTTTTT. This sequence encodes CASSLWQGNTGELFF. The chain recombines TRBV28 with TRBJ2-2; D might be TRBD1 (5 bases). CDR1 and CDR2 (germline): MDHEN, SYDVKM. Trimming removed 3 bases from V and 1 base from J, with 9 bases in between. The CDR3 consists of 15 residues.

This clone was seen more than once but under ten times. V gene TRBV4-2 combines with J gene TRBJ1-2; weak D call: TRBD1 (5 bases). The CDR3 has 15 amino acids. The germline V gene has CDR1 LGHNA and CDR2 YNFKEQ. V was shortened by 0 bases and J by 5 bases, with 13 bases between the two germline ends. Written as DNA, the CDR3 is TGTGCCAGCAGCCAAGATATAGGGGTATGGTATGGCTACACCTTC. As protein: CASSQDIGVWYGYTF.

The chain carries TRBV20-1 and TRBJ2-5; D may be TRBD2 (6 bases). Per germline, CDR1 DFQATT and CDR2 SNEGSKA (reference sequence). The CDR3 length is 11 residues. V lost 6 bases, J lost 6 bases, and 11 bases lay in between. CDR3 sequence: CSAWREQTQYF. The CDR3 nucleotides read TGCAGTGCCTGGAGGGAGCAGACCCAGTACTTC.

The V and J genes are TRBV19 and TRBJ2-1; TRBD2 might be the D (6 bases). Germline CDR1 LNHDA, CDR2 SQIVND (reference sequence). This CDR3 is 14 amino acids long. V was pared by 7 bases and J by 15 bases, with 25 bases between. CDR3 protein: CASKESGSDRFRFF. CDR3 DNA sequence: TGTGCCAGTAAAGAGTCCGGGAGCGACCGATTTCGGTTCTTC.

There are a few counts of this clone. The CDR3 DNA reads TGTGCCACCAGCAGGAGCTACGAGCAGTACTTC. The encoded protein is CATSRSYEQYF. The genes are TRBV15 and TRBJ2-7; no clear D. Trimming cost V 3 bases and J 3 bases, with 3 bases left between them. The CDR3 is 11 residues long. Germline V gene lookup returns CDR1 LNHNV and CDR2 YYDKDF (reference sequence).

V gene TRBV6-1 combines with J gene TRBJ2-1, with a possible D match to TRBD2 (5 bases). The CDR3 loop spans 17 amino acids. V shed 0 bases and J shed 3 bases, with 15 bases lying between them. From germline, CDR1 is MNHNS and CDR2 SASEGT. The CDR3 nucleotides are TGTGCCAGCAGTGAAGCGCTTACTAGGAGGCACTACAATGAGCAGTTCTTC. This sequence encodes CASSEALTRRHYNEQFF.

The gene calls are TRBV27 and TRBJ2-5; 7 nucleotides align to TRBD2. CDR1 is MNHEY, CDR2 SMNVEV, per germline (reference sequence). The CDR3 consists of 11 residues. The trim removed 2 bases at V and 9 bases at J, leaving 0 bases unmatched. The CDR3 coding sequence is TGTGCCAGCAGTTTAGGGAGGGCCCAGTACTTC. It specifies CASSLGRAQYF.

V usage is TRBV19 and J usage is TRBJ2-7; 9 positions match TRBD1. Germline V CDR1 and CDR2: LNHDA, SQIVND (reference sequence). V trimming: 4 bases; J trimming: 7 bases; junction bases outside the gene matches: 5. The CDR3 is made up of 13 amino acids. Here the CDR3 reads CASSTDRGGEQYF. CDR3 nucleotide sequence: TGTGCCAGTAGTACGGACAGGGGTGGAGAGCAGTACTTC.

There are a few counts of this clone. The rearrangement uses TRBV9 and TRBJ1-4; D perhaps matches TRBD1 (6 bases). Trimming removed 3 bases at V and 5 bases at J, with 14 bases between. Germline V gives CDR1 SGDLS, CDR2 YYNGEE. The CDR3 length is 15 residues. The CDR3 loop reads CASSAPEGGNEKLFF. The CDR3 coding sequence is TGTGCCAGCAGCGCTCCGGAGGGGGGGAATGAAAAACTGTTTTTT.

The genes are TRBV11-1 and TRBJ2-1; TRBD1 aligns across 9 bases. The V gene's germline CDR1 is SGHAT and CDR2 FQDESV (reference sequence). The CDR3 contains 16 residues. The V and J ends lost 5 bases and 0 bases, in that order; junction bases with no gene match: 5. The CDR3 here is CASSGQGRGSYNEQFF. In nucleotides, the CDR3 is TGTGCCAGCAGCGGACAGGGGCGGGGCTCCTACAATGAGCAGTTCTTC.

As for this clone: Sequence at one end of the junction differs from germline and may be a read error. The gene calls are TRBV2 and TRBJ2-7; D gene uncertain. CDR3 length: 13 residues. From germline, CDR1 is SNHLY and CDR2 FYNNEI. The CDR3 sequence: CASGEPYTYEQYF. The CDR3 bases are TGTGCCAGCGGTGAGCCTTACACCTACGAGCAGTACTTC.

V usage is TRBV4-2 and J usage is TRBJ2-5; possibly TRBD2 for D (5 bases). This CDR3 is 14 amino acids long. V lost 5 bases and J lost 3, with 13 bases in between. Germline V gene data show CDR1 as LGHNA and CDR2 as YNFKEQ. The CDR3 is CASSRGPSEETQYF. In DNA form, the CDR3 reads TGTGCCAGCAGCAGAGGGCCTAGTGAAGAGACCCAGTACTTC.

This chain joins TRBV4-2 and TRBJ2-5; D may be TRBD2 (5 bases). Germline loops: CDR1 LGHNA, CDR2 YNFKEQ. CDR3 length: 15 residues. Trimming cost V 0 bases and J 1 base, with 9 bases left between them. The chain's CDR3 is CASSQERATQETQYF. DNA for the CDR3: TGTGCCAGCAGCCAAGAGAGGGCCACCCAAGAGACCCAGTACTTC.

This clone was counted a single time. The chain employs TRBV7-2 and TRBJ2-5; the D is unclear. CDR3 length equals 15 residues. Germline CDR1 is SGHTA and CDR2 is FQGNSA. V was cut by 2 bases and J by 1 base, with 11 bases left in between. This chain's CDR3 is CASSLSGPIQETQYF. As DNA, the CDR3 is TGTGCCAGCAGCTTATCAGGCCCCATCCAAGAGACCCAGTACTTC. Full variable domain (remainder filled in from reference TRBV7-2 and TRBJ2-5): GAGVSQSPSNKVTEKGKDVELRCDPISGHTALYWYRQSLGQGLEFLIYFQGNSAPDKSGLPSDRFSAERTGGSVSTLTIQRTQQEDSAVYLCASSLSGPIQETQYFGPGTRLLVL.

The chain joins TRBV30 to TRBJ2-2; tentative D call: TRBD1 (6 bases). Between the trimmed V and J ends, which lost 1 base and 0 bases, there was a span of 12 bases. Germline CDR1 reads GTSNPN; CDR2 reads SVGIG (reference sequence). This CDR3 comprises 16 residues. DNA for the CDR3: TGTGCCTGGAGTGGTTCTGGGGGCGCGAACACCGGGGAGCTGTTTTTT. As protein: CAWSGSGGANTGELFF.

The chain recombines TRBV5-8 with TRBJ1-1; maybe TRBD1 (5 bases). The CDR3 has 15 residues. The germline V and J ends were trimmed by 6 bases and 1 base, with 16 bases remaining between them. The germline gives CDR1 SGHTS, CDR2 YDEGEE. In DNA form, the CDR3 reads TGTGCCAGCACCATAGGGGCACTCCAGAACACTGAAGCTTTCTTT. Translating gives CASTIGALQNTEAFF.

The chain employs TRBV9 and TRBJ2-7; 9 bases fit TRBD1. This CDR3 is 14 amino acids long. Germline V gene data show CDR1 as SGDLS and CDR2 as YYNGEE. V was pared by 4 bases and J by 1 base, with 3 bases of the junction left unmatched. CDR3 sequence reads: CASSQGQGSYEQYF. The CDR3 DNA sequence: TGTGCCAGCAGCCAGGGACAGGGATCCTACGAGCAGTACTTC.

J is TRBJ2-7 and V is TRBV7-9; perhaps TRBD2 as D (6 bases). The germline V gene encodes CDR1 SEHNR and CDR2 FQNEAQ (reference sequence). This CDR3 has 13 residues. Trimming removed 8 bases from V and 2 bases from J, with 13 bases in between. CDR3 nucleotide sequence: TGTGCCAGCGGTACTAGCCGAGCCTACGAGCAGTACTTC. Translation gives CASGTSRAYEQYF.

The gene calls are TRBV10-3 and TRBJ1-3; TRBD1 might be the D (5 bases). Germline V gives CDR1 ENHRY, CDR2 SYGVKD. The CDR3 consists of 14 residues. V shed 4 bases and J shed 4 bases, with 11 bases lying between them. The CDR3 reads CAISGRDSGNTIYF. CDR3 DNA sequence: TGTGCCATCAGTGGGCGGGACTCGGGAAACACCATATATTTT.

V is TRBV7-2 and J is TRBJ2-1, with a possible D match to TRBD2 (5 bases). The CDR3 spans 12 residues. Germline lookup yields CDR1 SGHTA and CDR2 FQGNSA. V was clipped by 4 bases and J by 8 bases, with 9 bases between them. CDR3 sequence (DNA): TGTGCCAGCAGCTCGGACTTGTATGAGCAGTTCTTC. It encodes CASSSDLYEQFF.

In DNA form, the CDR3 reads TGTGCCAGCAGCTTAGCGGAGGGATTCGCCGAAAAACTGTTTTTT. Translation gives CASSLAEGFAEKLFF. V and J are TRBV7-8 and TRBJ1-4, with D hard to call. The germline V gene has CDR1 SGHVS and CDR2 FQNEAQ. The CDR3 is 15 residues long. V lost 0 bases to trimming and J lost 8 bases, with 13 bases between them.

This clone was detected only a few times. This chain uses TRBV5-1 with TRBJ1-1; 7 bases match TRBD1. The CDR3 sequence is 14 residues long. Germline CDR1 reads SGHRS; CDR2 reads YFSETQ. The V and J ends lost 3 bases and 1 base, in that order; junction bases with no gene match: 3. The CDR3 coding sequence is TGCGCCAGCAGCTCGGGACAGCCGAACACTGAAGCTTTCTTT. This sequence encodes CASSSGQPNTEAFF.

The rearrangement joins TRBV4-3 to TRBJ2-7; the match to TRBD1 covers 9 bases. This CDR3 has 17 amino acids. J lost 4 bases, V lost 0 bases, and 10 bases had no gene match. Germline V gene data show CDR1 as LGHNA and CDR2 as YSLEER. The CDR3: CASSQELTGTGTYEQYF. CDR3 DNA: TGCGCCAGCAGCCAAGAATTGACCGGGACAGGGACGTACGAGCAGTACTTC.